Listed below are T cell receptor beta chains from one sample, sequenced in a study of blood T cell repertoires in COVID-19. Clones were sequenced by immunoSEQ multiplex PCR, and TCRdb holds only the in-frame ones, with some missing. The repertoire includes around 49,000 clones, approximately 80% of them detected once, and around 5.4% sits in the top ten. Sequenced material: PBMCs or T cells enriched from blood (not recorded which). The receptor source for this set is a woman aged 45-65 years with acute COVID-19. The CDR3 runs from the conserved cysteine through the conserved F or W. D genes are given only for firm matches. Clone size, where shown, is once, few, many, or a class for clones that have expanded.

size: .
D: .
J: TRBJ1-5
V: TRBV12-3/TRBV12-4
DNA: TGTGCCAGCAGTTTTCAGGGAGGTCAGCCCCAGCATTTT
CDR3: CASSFQGGQPQHF

size: .
D: .
J: TRBJ2-3
V: TRBV15
DNA: TGTGCCACCAGCAGAGAGAGCCTGAGCACAGATACGCAGTATTTT
CDR3: CATSRESLSTDTQYF

size: .
D: .
J: TRBJ1-1
V: TRBV29-1
DNA: TGCAGCGTCGACGGGATTGTCCTTATGAACACTGAAGCTTTCTTT
CDR3: CSVDGIVLMNTEAFF

size: .
D: TRBD1
J: TRBJ1-2
V: TRBV9
DNA: TGTGCCAGCAGCGCCCCAGCTGGGGACAGGGGGCCGGGTGGCTACACCTTC
CDR3: CASSAPAGDRGPGGYTF

size: .
D: .
J: TRBJ2-4
V: TRBV7-2
DNA: TGTGCCAGCAGCTTACAGGCCCGGGGGATCAAAAACATTCAGTACTTC
CDR3: CASSLQARGIKNIQYF

size: .
D: .
J: TRBJ2-7
V: TRBV5-1
DNA: TGCGCCAGCAGATTCCAGGGGGGATACGAGCAGTACTTC
CDR3: CASRFQGGYEQYF

size: .
D: .
J: TRBJ1-1
V: TRBV2
DNA: TGTGCCAGCAGTGACGACACGGGGTTTGGATATACTGAAGCTTTCTTT
CDR3: CASSDDTGFGYTEAFF

size: .
D: TRBD2
J: TRBJ2-7
V: TRBV5-1
DNA: TGCGCCCGCAGTTGGCGGGGGGCGGGGGCCTACGAGCAGTACTTC
CDR3: CARSWRGAGAYEQYF

size: .
D: .
J: TRBJ1-5
V: TRBV24-1
DNA: TGTGCCACCAGAGATCGGGAAAGTCAGCCCCAGCATTTT
CDR3: CATRDRESQPQHF

size: .
D: TRBD2
J: TRBJ2-3
V: TRBV7-2
DNA: TGTGCCAGCAGCCCGAGGACTAGCGGGGGGCCTACGCAGTATTTT
CDR3: CASSPRTSGGPTQYF

size: .
D: TRBD1
J: TRBJ2-3
V: TRBV6-2/TRBV6-3
DNA: TGTGCCAGCAGTTACGGGGACAGGGACACAGATACGCAGTATTTT
CDR3: CASSYGDRDTDTQYF

size: .
D: .
J: TRBJ1-6
V: TRBV4-2
DNA: TGTGCCAGCAGCCAAGCTACGGGGGTCAATTCACCCCTCCACTTT
CDR3: CASSQATGVNSPLHF

size: .
D: .
J: TRBJ2-3
V: TRBV7-3
DNA: TGTGCCAGCAGCGGAAGCGCCCGGGATACGCAGTATTTT
CDR3: CASSGSARDTQYF

size: .
D: TRBD1
J: TRBJ1-1
V: TRBV19
DNA: TGTGCCAGTAGTACTCGGGACAGGACTGAAGCTTTCTTT
CDR3: CASSTRDRTEAFF

size: once
D: .
J: TRBJ2-1
V: TRBV6-5
DNA: TGTGCCAGCAGTTACGCTCAGGATGAGCAGTTCTTC
CDR3: CASSYAQDEQFF

size: few
D: TRBD1
J: TRBJ2-5
V: TRBV7-9
DNA: TGTGCCAGCAGCTTAACAGGGGTGGGGGTCCGTGAGACCCAGTACTTC
CDR3: CASSLTGVGVRETQYF

size: .
D: TRBD1
J: TRBJ1-1
V: TRBV5-6
DNA: TGTGCCAGCAGCTTGGGGGACAGAGAGAACACTGAAGCTTTCTTT
CDR3: CASSLGDRENTEAFF

size: .
D: TRBD1
J: TRBJ1-2
V: TRBV28
DNA: TGTGCCAGCAGTTCCGGGACAGGGATCCCCAACTATGGCTACACCTTC
CDR3: CASSSGTGIPNYGYTF

size: .
D: TRBD2
J: TRBJ2-7
V: TRBV7-2
DNA: TGTGCCAGCAGCCTCGGGACTAGCGGGGGGCTCTGGCACTTC
CDR3: CASSLGTSGGLWHF

size: .
D: .
J: TRBJ2-2
V: TRBV3-1/TRBV3-2
DNA: TGTGCCAGCAGCCAAGGAGGGGGGAACACCGGGGAGCTGTTTTTT
CDR3: CASSQGGGNTGELFF

size: .
D: .
J: TRBJ1-4
V: TRBV5-1
DNA: TGCGCCAGCAGCTCGGGGGAAAATGGGGAAAAACTGTTTTTT
CDR3: CASSSGENGEKLFF

size: .
D: .
J: TRBJ2-1
V: TRBV6-4
DNA: TGTGCCAGCAGTGACAAATTGGGCGGCGGGGATGAGCAGTTCTTC
CDR3: CASSDKLGGGDEQFF